These 8 T cell receptor beta chains originate from one sample sequenced in a study of T cell responses to AZD1222 COVID-19 vaccine. The data were produced by immunoSEQ multiplex PCR, yet TCRdb's version contains in-frame clones alone and is incomplete. This sample carries about 93,000 clones, approximately 89% of them seen once, and the ten largest clones take 2.8%. Sample: peripheral blood, taken on day 0 of MenACWY control vaccination. These receptors were collected from an adult in good health.

The V and J genes are TRBV25-1 and TRBJ1-3; 7 nucleotides align to TRBD1. Germline loops: CDR1 MGHDK, CDR2 SYGVNS. This CDR3 contains 15 residues. The J segment lost 9 bases and the V segment lost 3 bases, leaving 11 bases of the junction unmatched. This CDR3 is CASSEGTVLSGTIYF. The CDR3 DNA is TGTGCCAGCAGTGAGGGGACAGTCCTCTCTGGCACCATATATTTT.

The V gene is TRBV5-5, the J gene TRBJ1-2, with D perhaps TRBD1 (6 bases). Germline V lookup: CDR1 SGHKS, CDR2 YYEKEE (reference sequence). The CDR3 length is 15 residues. V lost 0 bases and J lost 6, with 15 bases in between. The CDR3 loop is CASSLVPGAADGYTF. CDR3 sequence (DNA): TGTGCCAGCAGCTTGGTTCCAGGGGCAGCAGATGGCTACACCTTC. Looking up the rest from reference TRBV5-5 and TRBJ1-2 gives the full variable domain: DAGVTQSPTHLIKTRGQQVTLRCSPISGHKSVSWYQQVLGQGPQFIFQYYEKEERGRGNFPDRFSARQFPNYSSELNVNALLLGDSALYLCASSLVPGAADGYTFGSGTRLTVV.

This CDR3 is CASSSSLLLNEQFF. The CDR3 coding sequence is TGTGCCAGCAGCTCCTCGTTGCTCCTCAATGAGCAGTTCTTC. The chain is built from TRBV7-2 and TRBJ2-1; the D is unclear. The CDR3 extends over 14 amino acids. Germline V gene lookup returns CDR1 SGHTA and CDR2 FQGNSA. V was clipped by 4 bases and J by 6 bases, with 13 bases between them. Based on the CDR3 plus reference TRBV7-2 and TRBJ2-1, the full variable domain is GAGVSQSPSNKVTEKGKDVELRCDPISGHTALYWYRQSLGQGLEFLIYFQGNSAPDKSGLPSDRFSAERTGGSVSTLTIQRTQQEDSAVYLCASSSSLLLNEQFFGPGTRLTVL.

The gene calls are TRBV7-8 and TRBJ1-1, with D uncertain. The CDR3 totals 14 residues. V lost 1 base, J lost 0 bases, and 6 bases lay in between. Germline V gene sequence: CDR1 SGHVS, CDR2 FQNEAQ. Written as DNA, the CDR3 is TGTGCCAGCAGCTTAGGCAGCATGAACACTGAAGCTTTCTTT. It encodes CASSLGSMNTEAFF.

This chain joins TRBV5-1 and TRBJ1-1; TRBD1 aligns across 7 bases. After removal of 0 bases from V and 10 bases from J, the junction contained 6 bases not matched to a gene. CDR3 size: 13 residues. Per germline, CDR1 SGHRS and CDR2 YFSETQ. Written as DNA, the CDR3 is TGCGCCAGCAGCTTGGTACAGGGGAGCCGAGCTTTCTTT. Amino acid sequence: CASSLVQGSRAFF.

The chain employs TRBV12-1 and TRBJ1-1. TRBV12-1 is reported as a pseudogene. The CDR3 extends over 14 amino acids. The CDR3 DNA is TGTGCCAGCAGCCCAGGGGCGGGGGCCACTGAAGCTTTCTTT. Protein sequence: CASSPGAGATEAFF.

V gene TRBV5-1 combines with J gene TRBJ2-1, with a possible D match to TRBD2 (5 bases). Germline V gene lookup returns CDR1 SGHRS and CDR2 YFSETQ. The CDR3 spans 16 residues. V shed 3 bases and J shed 5 bases, with 18 bases lying between them. The CDR3 nucleotides are TGCGCCAGCAGCTCGATAAGCGGAGGATTACACAATGAGCAGTTCTTC. It translates to CASSSISGGLHNEQFF.

The chain carries TRBV21-1 and TRBJ1-4. TRBV21-1 is flagged as a pseudogene. This CDR3 has 15 amino acids. CDR3 DNA sequence: TGTGCCAGCAGCAAAAGGACCCTCCTTCGGGAAAAACTGTTTTTT. Encoded protein: CASSKRTLLREKLFF.